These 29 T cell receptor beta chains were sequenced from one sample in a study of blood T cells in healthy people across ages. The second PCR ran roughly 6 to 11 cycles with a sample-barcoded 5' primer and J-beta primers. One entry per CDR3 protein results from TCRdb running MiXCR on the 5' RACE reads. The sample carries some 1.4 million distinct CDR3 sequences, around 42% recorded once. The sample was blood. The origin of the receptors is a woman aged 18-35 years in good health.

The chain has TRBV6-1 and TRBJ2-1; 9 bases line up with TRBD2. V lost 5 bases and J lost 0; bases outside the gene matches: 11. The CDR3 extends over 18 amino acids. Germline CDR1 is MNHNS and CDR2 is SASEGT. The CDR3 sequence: CASSPYRISGSSYNEQFF. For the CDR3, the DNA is TGTGCCAGCAGTCCATATAGAATTAGCGGGAGCTCCTACAATGAGCAGTTCTTC.

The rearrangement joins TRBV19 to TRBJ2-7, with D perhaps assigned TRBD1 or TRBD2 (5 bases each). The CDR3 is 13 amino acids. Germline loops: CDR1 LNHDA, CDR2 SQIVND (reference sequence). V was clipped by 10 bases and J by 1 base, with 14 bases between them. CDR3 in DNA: TGTGCCACTGGGACGGATATTTCCTACGAGCAGTACTTC. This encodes CATGTDISYEQYF.

CDR3 DNA sequence: TGTGCCAGCTCACCCTTGGGACTAGCGGCAGATACGCAGTATTTT. It is translated as CASSPLGLAADTQYF. The J gene is TRBJ2-3, the V gene TRBV18; 11 bases align to TRBD2. CDR1 KGHSH and CDR2 LQKENI come from the germline V gene. V shed 3 bases and J 4 bases; nucleotides not matched to a gene: 3. This CDR3 is built from 15 residues.

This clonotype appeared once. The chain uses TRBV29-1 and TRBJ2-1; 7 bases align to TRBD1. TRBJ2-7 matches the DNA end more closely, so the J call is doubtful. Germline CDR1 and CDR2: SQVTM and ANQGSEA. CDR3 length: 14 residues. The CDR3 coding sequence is TGCAGCGCCTTACCCCGGGACAGATACAATGAGCAGTACTTC. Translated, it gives CSALPRDRYNEQYF.

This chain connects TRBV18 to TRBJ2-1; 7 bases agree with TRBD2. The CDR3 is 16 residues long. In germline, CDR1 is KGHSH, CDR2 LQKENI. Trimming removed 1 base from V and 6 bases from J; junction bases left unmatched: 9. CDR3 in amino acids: CASSPLGGTGGNEQFF. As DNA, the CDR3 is TGTGCCAGCTCACCACTCGGGGGAACGGGGGGCAATGAGCAGTTCTTC.

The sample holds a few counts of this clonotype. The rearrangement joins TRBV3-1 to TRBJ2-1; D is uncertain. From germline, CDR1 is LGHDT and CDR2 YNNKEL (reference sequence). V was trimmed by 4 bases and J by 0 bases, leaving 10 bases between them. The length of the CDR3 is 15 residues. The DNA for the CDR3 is TGTGCCAGCAGCCCCGCGGCTACCTCCTACAATGAGCAGTTCTTC. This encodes CASSPAATSYNEQFF.

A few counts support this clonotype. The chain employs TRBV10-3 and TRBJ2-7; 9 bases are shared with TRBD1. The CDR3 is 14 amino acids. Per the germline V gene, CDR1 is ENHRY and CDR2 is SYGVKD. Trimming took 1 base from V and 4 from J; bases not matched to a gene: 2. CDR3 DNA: TGTGCCATCAGTGAGTGGGACAGGGCGTACGAGCAGTACTTC. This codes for CAISEWDRAYEQYF.

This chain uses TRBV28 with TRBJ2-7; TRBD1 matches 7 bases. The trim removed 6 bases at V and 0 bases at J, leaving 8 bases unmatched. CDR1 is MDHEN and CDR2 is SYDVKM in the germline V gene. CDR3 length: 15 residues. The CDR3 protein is CASRAQGGHSYEQYF. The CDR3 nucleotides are TGTGCCAGCAGAGCCCAAGGGGGCCACTCCTACGAGCAGTACTTC.

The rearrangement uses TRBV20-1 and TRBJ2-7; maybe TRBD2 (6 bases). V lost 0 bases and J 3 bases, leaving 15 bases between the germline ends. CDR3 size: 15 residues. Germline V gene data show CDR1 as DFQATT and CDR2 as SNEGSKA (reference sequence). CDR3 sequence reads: CSAREAGRTFYEQYF. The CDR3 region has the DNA TGCAGTGCTAGAGAGGCGGGACGAACGTTCTACGAGCAGTACTTC.

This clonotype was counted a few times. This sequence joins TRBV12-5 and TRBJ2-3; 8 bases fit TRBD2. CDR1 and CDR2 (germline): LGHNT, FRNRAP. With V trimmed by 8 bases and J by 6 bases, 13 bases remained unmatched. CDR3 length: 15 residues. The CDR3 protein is CASRAGGASGDTQYF. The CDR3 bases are TGTGCTAGTCGAGCTGGGGGGGCTAGCGGGGATACGCAGTATTTT.

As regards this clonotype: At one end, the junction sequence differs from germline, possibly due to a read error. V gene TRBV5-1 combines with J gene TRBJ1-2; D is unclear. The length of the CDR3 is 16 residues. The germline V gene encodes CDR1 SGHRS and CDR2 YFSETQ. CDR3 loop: CARSLARERAAYGYTF. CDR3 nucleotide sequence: TGCGCCCGCAGCTTGGCCCGGGAGAGGGCGGCCTATGGCTACACCTTC.

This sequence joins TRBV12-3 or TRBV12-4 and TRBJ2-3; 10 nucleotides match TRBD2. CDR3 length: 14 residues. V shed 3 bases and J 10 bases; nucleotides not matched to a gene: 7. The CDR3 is CASSFMGLAKAQYF. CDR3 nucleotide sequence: TGTGCCAGCAGTTTCATGGGACTAGCGAAGGCGCAGTATTTT.

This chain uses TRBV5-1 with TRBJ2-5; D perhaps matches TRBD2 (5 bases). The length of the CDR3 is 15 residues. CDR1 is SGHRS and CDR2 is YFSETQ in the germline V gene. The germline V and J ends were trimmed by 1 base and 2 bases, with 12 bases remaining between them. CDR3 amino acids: CASSLSHGEQETQYF. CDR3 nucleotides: TGCGCCAGCAGCTTGTCACACGGGGAGCAAGAGACCCAGTACTTC. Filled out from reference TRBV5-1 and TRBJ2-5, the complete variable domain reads KAGVTQTPRYLIKTRGQQVTLSCSPISGHRSVSWYQQTPGQGLQFLFEYFSETQRNKGNFPGRFSGRQFSNSRSEMNVSTLELGDSALYLCASSLSHGEQETQYFGPGTRLLVL.

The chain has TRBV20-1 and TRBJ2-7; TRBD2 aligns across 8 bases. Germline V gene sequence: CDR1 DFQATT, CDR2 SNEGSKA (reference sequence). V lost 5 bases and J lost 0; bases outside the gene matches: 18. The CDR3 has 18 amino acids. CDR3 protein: CSAYGGGVSRISSYEQYF. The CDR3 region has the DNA TGCAGTGCTTACGGGGGGGGCGTCTCTAGAATCAGCTCCTACGAGCAGTACTTC.

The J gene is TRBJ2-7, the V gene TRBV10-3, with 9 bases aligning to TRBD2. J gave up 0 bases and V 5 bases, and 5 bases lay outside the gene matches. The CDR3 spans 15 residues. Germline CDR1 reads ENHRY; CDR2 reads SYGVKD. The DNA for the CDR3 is TGTGCCATCAGTCCCCTAGCGGGGTACTCCTACGAGCAGTACTTC. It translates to CAISPLAGYSYEQYF.

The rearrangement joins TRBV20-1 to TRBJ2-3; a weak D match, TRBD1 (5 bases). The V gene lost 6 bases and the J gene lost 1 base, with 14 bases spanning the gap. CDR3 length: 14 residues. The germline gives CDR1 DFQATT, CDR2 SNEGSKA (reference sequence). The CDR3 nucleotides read TGCAGTGCAATAAGGGGTGTTGGCACAGATACGCAGTATTTT. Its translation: CSAIRGVGTDTQYF.

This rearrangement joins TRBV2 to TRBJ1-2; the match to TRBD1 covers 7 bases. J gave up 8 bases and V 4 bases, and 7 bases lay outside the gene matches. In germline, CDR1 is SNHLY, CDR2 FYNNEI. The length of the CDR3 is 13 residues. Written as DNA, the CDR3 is TGTGCCAGCAGTGCCCAGACAGGGAGGGGCTACACCTTC. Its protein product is CASSAQTGRGYTF.

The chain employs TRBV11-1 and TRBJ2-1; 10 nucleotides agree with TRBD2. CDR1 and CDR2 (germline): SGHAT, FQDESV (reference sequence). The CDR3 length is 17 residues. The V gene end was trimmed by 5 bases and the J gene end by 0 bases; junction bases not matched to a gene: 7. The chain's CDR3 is CASSVALAGSSYNEQFF. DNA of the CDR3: TGTGCCAGCAGCGTGGCACTAGCGGGAAGCTCCTACAATGAGCAGTTCTTC.

The CDR3: CASRRSGANTEAFF. The DNA for the CDR3 is TGCGCCAGCAGACGATCCGGGGCGAACACTGAAGCTTTCTTT. The chain employs TRBV5-1 and TRBJ1-1; D might be TRBD1 (5 bases). Germline-derived CDR1 and CDR2 are SGHRS and YFSETQ. The CDR3 sequence is 14 residues long. Trimming cost V 5 bases and J 1 base, with 12 bases left between them.

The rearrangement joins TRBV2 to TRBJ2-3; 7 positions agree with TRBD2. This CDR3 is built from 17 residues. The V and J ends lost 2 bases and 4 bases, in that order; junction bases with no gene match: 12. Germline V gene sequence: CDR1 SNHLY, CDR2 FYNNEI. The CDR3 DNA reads TGTGCCAGCAGTGAACTAGCGGAAGGCTCTTTTGCAGATACGCAGTATTTT. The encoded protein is CASSELAEGSFADTQYF.

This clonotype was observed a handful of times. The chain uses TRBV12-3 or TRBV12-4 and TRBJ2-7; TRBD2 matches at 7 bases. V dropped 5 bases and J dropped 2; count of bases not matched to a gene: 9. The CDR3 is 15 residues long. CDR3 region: CASSLNSGSAYEQYF. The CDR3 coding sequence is TGTGCCAGCAGTCTTAATAGCGGGTCGGCCTACGAGCAGTACTTC.

The CDR3 spells CASGLVLDREGGSNEQFF. The CDR3 DNA reads as TGTGCTAGTGGTTTGGTACTGGACAGGGAAGGGGGGAGCAATGAGCAGTTCTTC. The chain has TRBV12-5 and TRBJ2-1; 8 bases map to TRBD1. Germline V lookup: CDR1 LGHNT, CDR2 FRNRAP. With V trimmed by 0 bases and J by 6 bases, 13 bases remained unmatched. The CDR3 has 18 amino acids.

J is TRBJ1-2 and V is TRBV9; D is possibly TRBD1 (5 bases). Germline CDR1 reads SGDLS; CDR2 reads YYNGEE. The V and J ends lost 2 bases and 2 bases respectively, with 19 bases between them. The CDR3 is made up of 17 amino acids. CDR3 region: CASSVSPGGRVNYGYTF. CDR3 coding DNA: TGTGCCAGCAGCGTGTCCCCCGGGGGACGGGTAAACTATGGCTACACCTTC.

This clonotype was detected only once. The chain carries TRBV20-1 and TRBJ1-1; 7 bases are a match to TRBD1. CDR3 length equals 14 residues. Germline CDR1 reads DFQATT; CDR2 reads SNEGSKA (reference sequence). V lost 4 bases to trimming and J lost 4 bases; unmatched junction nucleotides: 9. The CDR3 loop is CSATYDREGTEAFF. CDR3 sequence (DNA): TGCAGTGCTACCTACGACAGGGAAGGCACTGAAGCTTTCTTT.

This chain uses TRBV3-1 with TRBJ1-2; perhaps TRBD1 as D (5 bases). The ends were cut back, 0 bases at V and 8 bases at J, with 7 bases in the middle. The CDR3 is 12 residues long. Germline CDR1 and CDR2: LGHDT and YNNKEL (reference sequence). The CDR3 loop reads CASSQEGQGYTF. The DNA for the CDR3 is TGTGCCAGCAGCCAAGAGGGGCAGGGCTACACCTTC.

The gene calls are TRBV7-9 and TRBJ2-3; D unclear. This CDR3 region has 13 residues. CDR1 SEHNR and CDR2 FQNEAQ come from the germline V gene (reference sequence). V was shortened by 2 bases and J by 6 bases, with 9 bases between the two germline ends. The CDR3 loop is CASSLPVLDTQYF. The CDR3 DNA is TGTGCCAGCAGCTTACCAGTTCTTGATACGCAGTATTTT.

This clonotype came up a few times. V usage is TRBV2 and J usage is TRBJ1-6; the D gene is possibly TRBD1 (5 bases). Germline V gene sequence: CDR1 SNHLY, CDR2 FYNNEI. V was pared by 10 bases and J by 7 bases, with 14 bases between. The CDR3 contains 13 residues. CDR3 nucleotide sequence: TGTGCCACGACCGGGACGGAAAATTCACCCCTCCACTTT. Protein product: CATTGTENSPLHF.

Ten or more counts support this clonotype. The CDR3 nucleotides are TGCAGCGTCGAGAAAATTGGACAGCGCAATGAGCAGTTCTTC. Amino acids: CSVEKIGQRNEQFF. This chain uses TRBV29-1 with TRBJ2-1; a weak D match, TRBD1 (6 bases). Germline V gene sequence: CDR1 SQVTM, CDR2 ANQGSEA. V was clipped by 6 bases and J by 6 bases, with 18 bases between them. This CDR3 is built from 14 residues.

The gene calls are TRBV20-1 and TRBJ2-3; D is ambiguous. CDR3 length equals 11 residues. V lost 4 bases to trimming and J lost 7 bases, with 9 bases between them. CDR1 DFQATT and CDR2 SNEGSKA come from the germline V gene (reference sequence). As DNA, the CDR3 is TGCAGTGCTATTATCACCAATACGCAGTATTTT. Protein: CSAIITNTQYF.